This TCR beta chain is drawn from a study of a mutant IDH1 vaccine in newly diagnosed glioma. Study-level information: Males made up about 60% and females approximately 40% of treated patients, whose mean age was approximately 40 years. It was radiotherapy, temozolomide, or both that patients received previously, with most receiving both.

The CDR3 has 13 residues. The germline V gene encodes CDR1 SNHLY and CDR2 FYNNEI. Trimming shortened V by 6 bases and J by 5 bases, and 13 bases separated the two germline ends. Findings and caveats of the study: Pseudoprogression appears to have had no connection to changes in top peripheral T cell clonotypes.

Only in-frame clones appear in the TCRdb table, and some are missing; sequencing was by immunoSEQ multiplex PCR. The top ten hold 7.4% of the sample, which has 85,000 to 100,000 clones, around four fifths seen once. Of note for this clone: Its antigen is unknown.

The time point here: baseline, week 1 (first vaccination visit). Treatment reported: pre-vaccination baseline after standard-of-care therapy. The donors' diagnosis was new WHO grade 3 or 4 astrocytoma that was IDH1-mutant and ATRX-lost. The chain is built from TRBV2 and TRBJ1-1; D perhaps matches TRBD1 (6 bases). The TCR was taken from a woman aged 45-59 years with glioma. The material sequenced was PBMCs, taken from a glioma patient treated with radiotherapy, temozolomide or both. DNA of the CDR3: TGTGCCAGCAGCGAGGGGGGGGTGACTGAAGCTTTCTTT. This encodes CASSEGGVTEAFF. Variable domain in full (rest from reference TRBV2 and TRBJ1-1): EPEVTQTPSHQVTQMGQEVILRCVPISNHLYFYWYRQILGQKVEFLVSFYNNEISEKSEIFDDQFSVERPDGSNFTLKIRSTKLEDSAMYFCASSEGGVTEAFFGQGTRLTVV.